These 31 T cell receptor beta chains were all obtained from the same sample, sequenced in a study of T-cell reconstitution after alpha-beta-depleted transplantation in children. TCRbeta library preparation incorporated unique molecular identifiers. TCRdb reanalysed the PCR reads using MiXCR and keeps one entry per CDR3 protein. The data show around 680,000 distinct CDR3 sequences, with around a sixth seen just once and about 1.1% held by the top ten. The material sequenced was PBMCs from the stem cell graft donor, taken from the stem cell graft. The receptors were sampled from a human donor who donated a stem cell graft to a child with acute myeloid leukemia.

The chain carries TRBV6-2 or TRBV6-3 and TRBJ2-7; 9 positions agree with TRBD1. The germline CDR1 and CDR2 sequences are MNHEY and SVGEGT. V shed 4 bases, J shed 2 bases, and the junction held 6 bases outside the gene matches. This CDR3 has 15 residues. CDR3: CASSSTGGTPYEQYF. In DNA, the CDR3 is TGTGCCAGCAGTTCTACAGGGGGCACACCCTACGAGCAGTACTTC.

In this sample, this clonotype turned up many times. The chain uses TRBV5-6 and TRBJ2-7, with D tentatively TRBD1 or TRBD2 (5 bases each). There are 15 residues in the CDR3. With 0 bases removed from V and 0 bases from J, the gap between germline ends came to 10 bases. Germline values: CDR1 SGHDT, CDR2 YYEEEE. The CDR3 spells CASSLAGRPSYEQYF. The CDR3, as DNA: TGTGCCAGCAGCTTGGCGGGACGGCCCTCCTACGAGCAGTACTTC.

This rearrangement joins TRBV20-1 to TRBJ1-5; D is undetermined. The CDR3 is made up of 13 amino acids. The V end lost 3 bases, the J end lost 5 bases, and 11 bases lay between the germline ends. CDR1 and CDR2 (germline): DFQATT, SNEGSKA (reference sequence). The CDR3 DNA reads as TGCAGTGCTAGGTACTCGATGGATCAGCCCCAGCATTTT. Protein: CSARYSMDQPQHF.

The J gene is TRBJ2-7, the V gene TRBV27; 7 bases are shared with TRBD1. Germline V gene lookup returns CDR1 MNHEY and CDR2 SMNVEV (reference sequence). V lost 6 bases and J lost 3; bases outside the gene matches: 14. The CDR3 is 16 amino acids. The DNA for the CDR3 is TGTGCCAGCAGCACTTACCCCGGGACAGCGGTCTACGAGCAGTACTTC. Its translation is CASSTYPGTAVYEQYF.

The CDR3 protein is CASSQDGPGLAGRERAGELFF. For the CDR3, the DNA is TGCGCCAGCAGCCAAGATGGGCCGGGACTAGCGGGTCGGGAGAGGGCCGGGGAGCTGTTTTTT. The chain is built from TRBV4-1 and TRBJ2-2; TRBD2 matches 12 bases. The J segment lost 6 bases and the V segment lost 0 bases, leaving 17 bases of the junction unmatched. Looked up from germline, CDR1 is MGHRA and CDR2 is YSYEKL. This CDR3 is built from 21 residues.

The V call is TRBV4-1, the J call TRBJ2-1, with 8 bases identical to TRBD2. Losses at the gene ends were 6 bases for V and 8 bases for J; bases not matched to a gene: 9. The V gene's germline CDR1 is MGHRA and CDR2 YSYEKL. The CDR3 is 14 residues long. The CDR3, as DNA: TGCGCCAGCAGTCTAGCGGGCGGGGCCCATGAGCAGTTCTTC. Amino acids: CASSLAGGAHEQFF.

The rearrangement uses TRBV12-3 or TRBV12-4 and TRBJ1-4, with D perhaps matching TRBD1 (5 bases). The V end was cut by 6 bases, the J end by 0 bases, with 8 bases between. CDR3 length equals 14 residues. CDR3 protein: CASRPGATNEKLFF. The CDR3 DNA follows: TGTGCCAGCAGGCCGGGGGCAACTAATGAAAAACTGTTTTTT.

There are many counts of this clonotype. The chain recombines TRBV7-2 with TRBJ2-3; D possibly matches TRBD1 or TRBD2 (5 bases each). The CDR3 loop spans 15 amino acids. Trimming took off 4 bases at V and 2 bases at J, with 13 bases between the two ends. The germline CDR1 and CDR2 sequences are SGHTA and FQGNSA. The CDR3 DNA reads TGTGCCAGCAGCTGGGCTTGGGGGTCCACAGATACGCAGTATTTT. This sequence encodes CASSWAWGSTDTQYF.

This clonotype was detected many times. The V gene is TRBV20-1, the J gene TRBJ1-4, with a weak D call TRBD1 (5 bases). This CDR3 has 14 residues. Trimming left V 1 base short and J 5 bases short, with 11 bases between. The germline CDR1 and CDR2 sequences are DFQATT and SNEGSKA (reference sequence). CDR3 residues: CSARGRAKNEKLFF. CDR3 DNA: TGCAGTGCTAGAGGCAGGGCTAAGAATGAAAAACTGTTTTTT.

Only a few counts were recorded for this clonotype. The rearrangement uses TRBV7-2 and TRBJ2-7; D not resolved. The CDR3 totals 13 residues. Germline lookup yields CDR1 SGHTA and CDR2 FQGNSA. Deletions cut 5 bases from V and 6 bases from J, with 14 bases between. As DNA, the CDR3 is TGTGCCAGCAGCACTCGCCCCGTTGGCGAGCAGTACTTC. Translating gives CASSTRPVGEQYF.

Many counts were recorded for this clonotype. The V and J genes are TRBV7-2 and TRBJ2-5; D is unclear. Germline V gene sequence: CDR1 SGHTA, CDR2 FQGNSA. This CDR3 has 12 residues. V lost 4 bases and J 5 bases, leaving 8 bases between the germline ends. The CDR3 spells CASSSHVETQYF. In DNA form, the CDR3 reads TGTGCCAGCAGCTCACACGTGGAGACCCAGTACTTC.

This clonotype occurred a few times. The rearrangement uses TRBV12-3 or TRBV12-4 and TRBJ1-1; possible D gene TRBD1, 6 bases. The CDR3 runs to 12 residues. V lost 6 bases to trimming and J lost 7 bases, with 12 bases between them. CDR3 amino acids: CASSAGGFEAFF. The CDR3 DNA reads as TGTGCCAGCAGCGCGGGGGGCTTTGAAGCTTTCTTT.

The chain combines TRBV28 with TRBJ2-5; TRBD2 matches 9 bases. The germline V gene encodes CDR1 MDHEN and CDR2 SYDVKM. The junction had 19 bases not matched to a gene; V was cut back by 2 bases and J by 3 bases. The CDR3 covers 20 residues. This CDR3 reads CASSLNLGGGGDEQEETQYF. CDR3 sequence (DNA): TGTGCCAGCAGTTTAAATCTCGGTGGCGGGGGGGATGAACAAGAAGAGACCCAGTACTTC.

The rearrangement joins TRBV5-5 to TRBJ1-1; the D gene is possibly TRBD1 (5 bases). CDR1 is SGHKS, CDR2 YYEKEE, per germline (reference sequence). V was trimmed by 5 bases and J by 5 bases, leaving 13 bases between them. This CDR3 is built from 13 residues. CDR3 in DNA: TGTGCCAGCAGTCGGACTTGGGGGACTGAAGCTTTCTTT. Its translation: CASSRTWGTEAFF.

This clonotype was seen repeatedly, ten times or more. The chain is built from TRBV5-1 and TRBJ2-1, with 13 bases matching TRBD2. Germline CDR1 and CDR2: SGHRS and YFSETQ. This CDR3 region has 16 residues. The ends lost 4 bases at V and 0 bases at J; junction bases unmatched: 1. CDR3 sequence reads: CASSRTSGSSYNEQFF. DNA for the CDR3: TGCGCCAGCAGCCGGACTAGCGGGAGCTCCTACAATGAGCAGTTCTTC.

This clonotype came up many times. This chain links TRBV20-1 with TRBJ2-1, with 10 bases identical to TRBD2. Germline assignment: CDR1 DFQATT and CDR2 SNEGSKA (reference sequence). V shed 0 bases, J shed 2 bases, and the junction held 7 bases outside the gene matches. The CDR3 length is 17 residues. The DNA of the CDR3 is TGCAGTGCTAGAGATCCCCGGACTAGCGGAACCTACAATGAGCAGTTCTTC. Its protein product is CSARDPRTSGTYNEQFF.

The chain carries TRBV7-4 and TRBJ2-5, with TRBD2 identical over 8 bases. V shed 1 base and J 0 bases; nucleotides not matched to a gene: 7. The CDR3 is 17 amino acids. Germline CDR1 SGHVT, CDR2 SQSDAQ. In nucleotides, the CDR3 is TGTGCCAGCAGCTTAGTGGGGCGGGGGGACTACCAAGAGACCCAGTACTTC. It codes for CASSLVGRGDYQETQYF.

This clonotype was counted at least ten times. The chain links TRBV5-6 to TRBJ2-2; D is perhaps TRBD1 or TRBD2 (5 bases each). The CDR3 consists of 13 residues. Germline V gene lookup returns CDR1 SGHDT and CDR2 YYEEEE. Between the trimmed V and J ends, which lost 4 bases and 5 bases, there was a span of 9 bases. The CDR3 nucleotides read TGTGCCAGCAGCCAGGGACGAACCGGGGAGCTGTTTTTT. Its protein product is CASSQGRTGELFF. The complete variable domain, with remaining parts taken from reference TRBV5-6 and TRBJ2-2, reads DAGVTQSPTHLIKTRGQQVTLRCSPKSGHDTVSWYQQALGQGPQFIFQYYEEEERQRGNFPDRFSGHQFPNYSSELNVNALLLGDSALYLCASSQGRTGELFFGEGSRLTVL.

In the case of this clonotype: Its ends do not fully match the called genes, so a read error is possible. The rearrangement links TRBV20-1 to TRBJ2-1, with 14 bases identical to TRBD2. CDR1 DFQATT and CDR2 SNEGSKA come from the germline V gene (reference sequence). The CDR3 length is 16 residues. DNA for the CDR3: TGCTGTGCTCCCGGACTAGCGGGGGGACGCTACAATGAGCAGTTCTTC. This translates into CCAPGLAGGRYNEQFF.

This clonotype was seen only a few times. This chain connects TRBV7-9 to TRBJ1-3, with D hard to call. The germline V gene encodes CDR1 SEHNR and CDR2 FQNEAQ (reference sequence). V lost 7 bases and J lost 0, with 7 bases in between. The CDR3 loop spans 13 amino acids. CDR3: CASNERSGNTIYF. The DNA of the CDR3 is TGTGCCAGCAACGAACGCTCTGGAAACACCATATATTTT.

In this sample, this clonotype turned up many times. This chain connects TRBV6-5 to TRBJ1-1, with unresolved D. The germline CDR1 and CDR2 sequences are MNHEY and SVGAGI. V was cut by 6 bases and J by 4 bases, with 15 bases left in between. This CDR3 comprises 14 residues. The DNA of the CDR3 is TGTGCCAGCAGGCTAAGGATGGACGGCACTGAAGCTTTCTTT. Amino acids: CASRLRMDGTEAFF.

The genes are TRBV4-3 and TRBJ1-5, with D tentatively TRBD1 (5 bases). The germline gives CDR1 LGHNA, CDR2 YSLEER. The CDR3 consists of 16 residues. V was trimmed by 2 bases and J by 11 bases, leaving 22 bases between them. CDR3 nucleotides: TGCGCCAGCAGCCAATCGGTGGGGCCCTATAATCATTCCCAGCATTTT. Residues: CASSQSVGPYNHSQHF.

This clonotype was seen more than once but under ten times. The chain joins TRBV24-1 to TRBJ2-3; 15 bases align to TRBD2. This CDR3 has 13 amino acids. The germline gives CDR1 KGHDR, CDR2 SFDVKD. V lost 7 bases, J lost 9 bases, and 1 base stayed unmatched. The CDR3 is CATRGTSGGTQYF. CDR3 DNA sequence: TGTGCCACCAGGGGGACTAGCGGGGGGACGCAGTATTTT.

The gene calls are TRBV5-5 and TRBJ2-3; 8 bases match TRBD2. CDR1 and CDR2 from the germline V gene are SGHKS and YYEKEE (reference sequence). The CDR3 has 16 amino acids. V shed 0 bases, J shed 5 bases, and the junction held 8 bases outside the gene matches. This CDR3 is CASSLEERGRGDTQYF. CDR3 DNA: TGTGCCAGCAGCTTGGAGGAGCGGGGGAGGGGAGATACGCAGTATTTT.

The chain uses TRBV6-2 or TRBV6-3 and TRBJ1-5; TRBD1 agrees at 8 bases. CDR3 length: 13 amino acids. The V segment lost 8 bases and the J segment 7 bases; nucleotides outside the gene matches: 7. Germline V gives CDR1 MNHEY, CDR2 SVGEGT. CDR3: CASGNAGGQPQHF. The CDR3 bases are TGTGCCAGCGGAAATGCAGGGGGCCAGCCCCAGCATTTT.

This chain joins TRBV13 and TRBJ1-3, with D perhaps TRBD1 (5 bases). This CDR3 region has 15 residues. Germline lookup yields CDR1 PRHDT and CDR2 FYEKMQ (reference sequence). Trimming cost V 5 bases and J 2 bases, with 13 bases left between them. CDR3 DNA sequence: TGTGCCAGCAGCCCCCTTGACAGAACTGGAAACACCATATATTTT. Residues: CASSPLDRTGNTIYF. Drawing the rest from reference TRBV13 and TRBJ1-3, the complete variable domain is AAGVIQSPRHLIKEKRETATLKCYPIPRHDTVYWYQQGPGQDPQFLISFYEKMQSDKGSIPDRFSAQQFSDYHSELNMSSLELGDSALYFCASSPLDRTGNTIYFGEGSWLTVV.

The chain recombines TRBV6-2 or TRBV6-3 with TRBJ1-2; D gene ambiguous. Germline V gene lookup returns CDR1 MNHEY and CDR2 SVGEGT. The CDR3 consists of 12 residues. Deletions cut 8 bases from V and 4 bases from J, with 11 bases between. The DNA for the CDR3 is TGTGCCAGCTGGATGACGGGCTATGGCTACACCTTC. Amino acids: CASWMTGYGYTF.

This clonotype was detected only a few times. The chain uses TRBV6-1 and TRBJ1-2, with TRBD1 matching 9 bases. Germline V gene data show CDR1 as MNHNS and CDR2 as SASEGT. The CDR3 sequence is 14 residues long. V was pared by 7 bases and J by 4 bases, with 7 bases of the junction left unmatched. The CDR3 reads CASTLGQGLYGYTF. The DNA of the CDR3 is TGTGCCAGCACCCTGGGACAGGGTCTCTATGGCTACACCTTC.

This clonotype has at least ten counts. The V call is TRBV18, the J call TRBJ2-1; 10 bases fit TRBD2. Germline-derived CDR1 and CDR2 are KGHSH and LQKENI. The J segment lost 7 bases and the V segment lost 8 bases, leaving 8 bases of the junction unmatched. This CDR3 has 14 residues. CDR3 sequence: CASAERGGGNEQFF. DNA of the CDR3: TGTGCCAGCGCCGAGCGGGGGGGCGGTAATGAGCAGTTCTTC. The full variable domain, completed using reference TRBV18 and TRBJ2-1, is NAGVMQNPRHLVRRRGQEARLRCSPMKGHSHVYWYRQLPEEGLKFMVYLQKENIIDESGMPKERFSAEFPKEGPSILRIQQVVRGDSAAYFCASAERGGGNEQFFGPGTRLTVL.

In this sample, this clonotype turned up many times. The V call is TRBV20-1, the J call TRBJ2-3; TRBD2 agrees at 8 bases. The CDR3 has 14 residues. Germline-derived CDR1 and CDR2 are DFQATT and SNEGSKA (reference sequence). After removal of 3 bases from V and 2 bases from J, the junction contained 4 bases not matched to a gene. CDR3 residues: CSASSGAFTDTQYF. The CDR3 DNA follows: TGCAGTGCTAGTAGCGGGGCTTTCACAGATACGCAGTATTTT.

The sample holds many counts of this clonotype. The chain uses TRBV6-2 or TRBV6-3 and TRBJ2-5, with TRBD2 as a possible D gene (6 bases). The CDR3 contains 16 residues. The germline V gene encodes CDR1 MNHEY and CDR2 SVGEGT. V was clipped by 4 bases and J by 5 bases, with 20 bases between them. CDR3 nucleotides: TGTGCCAGCAGTTTCCGGGGGACGCTGGAGCTCGAGACCCAGTACTTC. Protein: CASSFRGTLELETQYF.